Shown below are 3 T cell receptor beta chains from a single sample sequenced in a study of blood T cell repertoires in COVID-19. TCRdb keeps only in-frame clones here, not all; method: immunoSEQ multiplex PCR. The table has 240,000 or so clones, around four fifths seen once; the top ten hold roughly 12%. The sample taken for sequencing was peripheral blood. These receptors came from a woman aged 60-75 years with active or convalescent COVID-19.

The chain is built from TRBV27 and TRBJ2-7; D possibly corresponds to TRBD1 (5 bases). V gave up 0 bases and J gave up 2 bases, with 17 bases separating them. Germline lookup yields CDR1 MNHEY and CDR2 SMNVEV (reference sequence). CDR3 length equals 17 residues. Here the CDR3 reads CASSLSQVGQNPYEQYF. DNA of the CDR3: TGTGCCAGCAGTTTATCCCAAGTGGGGCAGAACCCCTACGAGCAGTACTTC.

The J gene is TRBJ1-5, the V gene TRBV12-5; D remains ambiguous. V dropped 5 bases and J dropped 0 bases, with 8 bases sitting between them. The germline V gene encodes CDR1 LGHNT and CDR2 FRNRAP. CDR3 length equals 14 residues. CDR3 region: CASGPGLSNQPQHF. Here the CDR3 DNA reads TGTGCTAGTGGTCCGGGTCTTAGCAATCAGCCCCAGCATTTT.

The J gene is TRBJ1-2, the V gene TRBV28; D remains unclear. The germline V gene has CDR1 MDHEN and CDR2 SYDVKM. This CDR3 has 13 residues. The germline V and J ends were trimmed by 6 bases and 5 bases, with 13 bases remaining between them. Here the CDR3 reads CASSPVLAYGYTF. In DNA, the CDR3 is TGTGCCAGCAGCCCAGTCCTCGCTTATGGCTACACCTTC.